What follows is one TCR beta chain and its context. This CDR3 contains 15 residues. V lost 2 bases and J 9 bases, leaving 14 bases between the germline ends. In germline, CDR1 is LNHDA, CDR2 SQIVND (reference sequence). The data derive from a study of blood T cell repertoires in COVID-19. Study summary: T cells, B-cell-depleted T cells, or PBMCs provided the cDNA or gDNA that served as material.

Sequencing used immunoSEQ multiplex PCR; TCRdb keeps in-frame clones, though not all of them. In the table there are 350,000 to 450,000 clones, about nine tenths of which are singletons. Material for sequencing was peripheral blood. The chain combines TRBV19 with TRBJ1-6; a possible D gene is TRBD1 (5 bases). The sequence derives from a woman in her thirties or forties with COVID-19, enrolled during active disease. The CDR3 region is CASSIFIQDGSPLHF. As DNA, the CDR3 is TGTGCCAGTAGTATATTTATACAGGACGGTTCACCCCTCCACTTT.